This T cell receptor (beta chain) was retrieved from a study of blood T cell repertoires in COVID-19. Study-level background: T cells, B-cell-depleted T cells, or PBMCs provided the cDNA or gDNA that served as material.

V trimming: 9 bases; J trimming: 3 bases; junction bases outside the gene matches: 3. The CDR3 length is 13 residues. Germline CDR1 and CDR2: LNHDA and SQIVND (reference sequence). About this clone itself: Other nucleotide sequences from this sample produce the same CDR3.

Repertoires were generated with immunoSEQ multiplex PCR, while TCRdb's copy carries only in-frame clones and drops some. The data show 450,000 to 500,000 clones, 75% to 90% seen once. Material for sequencing was peripheral blood. The chain recombines TRBV19 with TRBJ2-3; 10 bases agree with TRBD1. The receptor's source is a human donor in a cohort sampled during active COVID-19. The CDR3 protein is CASRDRGTDTQYF. Here the CDR3 DNA reads TGTGCCAGCCGGGACAGGGGTACAGATACGCAGTATTTT.